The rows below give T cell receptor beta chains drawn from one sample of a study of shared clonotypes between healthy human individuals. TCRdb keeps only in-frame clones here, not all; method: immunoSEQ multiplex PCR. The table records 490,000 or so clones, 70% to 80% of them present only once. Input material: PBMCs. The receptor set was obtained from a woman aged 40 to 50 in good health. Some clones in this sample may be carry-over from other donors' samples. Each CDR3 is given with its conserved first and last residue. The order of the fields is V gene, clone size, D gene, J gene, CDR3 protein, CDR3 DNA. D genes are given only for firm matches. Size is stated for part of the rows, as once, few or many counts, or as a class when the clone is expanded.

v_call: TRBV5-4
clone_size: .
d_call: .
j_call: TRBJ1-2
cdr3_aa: CASSQETANYGYTF
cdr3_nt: TGTGCCAGCAGCCAAGAGACAGCTAACTATGGCTACACCTTC

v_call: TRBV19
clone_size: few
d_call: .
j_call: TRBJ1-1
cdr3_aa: CASNEGGGWTEAFF
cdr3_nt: TGTGCCAGTAACGAGGGGGGTGGTTGGACTGAAGCTTTCTTT

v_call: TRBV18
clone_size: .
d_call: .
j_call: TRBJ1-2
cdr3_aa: CASSPGDYGHTF
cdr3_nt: TGTGCCAGCTCACCGGGAGACTATGGCCACACCTTC

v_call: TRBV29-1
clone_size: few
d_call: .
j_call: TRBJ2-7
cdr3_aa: CSVAVSGGRYEQYF
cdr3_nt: TGCAGCGTGGCGGTTTCAGGGGGGAGGTACGAGCAGTACTTC

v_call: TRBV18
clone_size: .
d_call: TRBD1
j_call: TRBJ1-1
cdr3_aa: CASSLLDRGSEAFF
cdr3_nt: TGTGCCAGCTCACTTCTCGACAGGGGCTCTGAAGCTTTCTTT

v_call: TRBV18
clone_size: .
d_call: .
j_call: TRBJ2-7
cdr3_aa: CASSPGGGVHEQYF
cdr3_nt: TGTGCCAGCTCACCAGGGGGAGGCGTCCACGAGCAGTACTTC

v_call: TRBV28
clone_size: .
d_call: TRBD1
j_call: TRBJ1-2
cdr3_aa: CASRSPAGGSYGYTF
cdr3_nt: TGTGCCAGCAGGTCCCCCGCAGGGGGCTCCTATGGCTACACCTTC

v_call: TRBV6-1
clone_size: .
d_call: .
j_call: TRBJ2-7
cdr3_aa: CASSQESYEQYF
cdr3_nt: TGTGCCAGCAGTCAGGAGAGTTACGAGCAGTACTTC

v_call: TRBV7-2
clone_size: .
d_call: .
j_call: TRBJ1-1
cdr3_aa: CASSLVGHVSGNTEAFF
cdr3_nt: TGTGCCAGCAGCTTAGTGGGACACGTCTCTGGGAACACTGAAGCTTTCTTT

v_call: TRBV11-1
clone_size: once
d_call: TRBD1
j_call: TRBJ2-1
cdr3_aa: CASSLQGARDNEQFF
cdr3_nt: TGTGCCAGCAGCTTACAGGGGGCAAGGGACAATGAGCAGTTCTTC

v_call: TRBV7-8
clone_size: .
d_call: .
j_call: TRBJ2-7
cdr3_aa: CASRGTSTDYEQYF
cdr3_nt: TGTGCCAGCAGAGGGACTTCGACCGACTACGAGCAGTACTTC

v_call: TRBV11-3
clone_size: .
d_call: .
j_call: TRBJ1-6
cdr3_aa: CASSLHGFYSPLHF
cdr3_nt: TGTGCCAGCAGCTTACATGGGTTCTATTCACCCCTCCACTTT

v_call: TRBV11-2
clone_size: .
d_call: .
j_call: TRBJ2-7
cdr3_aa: CASSLMVGAGYEQYF
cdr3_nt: TGTGCCAGCAGCTTAATGGTCGGAGCGGGCTACGAGCAGTACTTC

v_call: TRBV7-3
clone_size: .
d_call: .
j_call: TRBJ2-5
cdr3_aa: CASSRGQQETQYF
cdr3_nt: TGTGCCAGCAGCCGCGGACAGCAAGAGACCCAGTACTTC

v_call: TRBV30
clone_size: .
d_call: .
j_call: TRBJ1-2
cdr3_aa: CAWSVFRYGYTF
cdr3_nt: TGTGCCTGGAGTGTGTTCAGATATGGCTACACCTTC

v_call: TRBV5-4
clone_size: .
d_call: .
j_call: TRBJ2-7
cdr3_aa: CASSPGVGDEQYF
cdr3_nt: TGTGCCAGCAGCCCGGGGGTTGGCGACGAGCAGTACTTC

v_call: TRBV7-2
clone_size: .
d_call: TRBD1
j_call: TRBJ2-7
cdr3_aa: CASSPGTGIYEQYF
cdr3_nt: TGTGCCAGCAGCCCCGGGACAGGGATCTACGAGCAGTACTTC

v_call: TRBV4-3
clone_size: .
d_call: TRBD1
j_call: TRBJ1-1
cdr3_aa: CASSGQGVSTEAFF
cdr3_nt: TGCGCCAGCAGCGGTCAGGGGGTAAGCACTGAAGCTTTCTTT

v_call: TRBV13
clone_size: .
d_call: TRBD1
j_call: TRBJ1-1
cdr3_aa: CASRALRQGNTEAFF
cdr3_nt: TGTGCCAGCAGGGCCTTGAGACAGGGGAACACTGAAGCTTTCTTT

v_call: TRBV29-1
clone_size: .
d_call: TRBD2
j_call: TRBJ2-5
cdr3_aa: CSVEELSGLAGGRETQYF
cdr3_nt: TGCAGCGTTGAAGAATTATCGGGACTAGCGGGAGGGAGAGAGACCCAGTACTTC

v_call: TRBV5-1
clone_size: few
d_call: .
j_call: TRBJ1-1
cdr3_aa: CASNDNGAVNTEAFF
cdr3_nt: TGCGCCAGCAACGACAACGGGGCCGTAAACACTGAAGCTTTCTTT

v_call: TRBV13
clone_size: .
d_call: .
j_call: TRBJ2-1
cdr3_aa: CASSLARRGNNEQFF
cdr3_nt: TGTGCCAGCAGCTTAGCAAGGCGGGGAAACAATGAGCAGTTCTTC

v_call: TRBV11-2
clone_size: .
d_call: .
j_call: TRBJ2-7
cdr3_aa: CASSPGRTTATPTYEQYF
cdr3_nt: TGTGCCAGCAGCCCAGGGCGGACAACCGCGACTCCAACCTACGAGCAGTACTTC

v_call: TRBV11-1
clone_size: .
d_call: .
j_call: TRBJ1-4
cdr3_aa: CASSDPGQSEEKLFF
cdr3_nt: TGTGCCAGCAGCGATCCGGGACAATCCGAGGAAAAACTGTTTTTT

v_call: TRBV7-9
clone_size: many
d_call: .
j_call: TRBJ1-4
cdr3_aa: CASSPESGTLLFF
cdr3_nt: TGTGCCAGCAGCCCAGAATCCGGGACCCTCTTGTTTTTT

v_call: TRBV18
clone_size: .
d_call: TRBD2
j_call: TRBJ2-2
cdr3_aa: CASSNRQAQVASGSGGVTGELFF
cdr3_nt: TGTGCCAGCTCAAATAGACAGGCCCAGGTGGCTAGCGGGAGTGGTGGAGTCACCGGGGAGCTGTTTTTT

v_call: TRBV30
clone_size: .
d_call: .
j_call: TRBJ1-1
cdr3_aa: CAWTPGGGAFF
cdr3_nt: TGTGCCTGGACCCCAGGCGGGGGAGCTTTCTTT

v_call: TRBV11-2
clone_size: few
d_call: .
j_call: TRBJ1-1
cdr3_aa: CACGEQGDTEAFF
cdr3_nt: TGTGCCTGCGGGGAACAGGGTGACACTGAAGCTTTCTTT

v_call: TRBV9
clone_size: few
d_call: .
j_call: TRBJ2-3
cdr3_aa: CASSAIVTDTQYF
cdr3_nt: TGTGCCAGCAGCGCCATTGTAACAGATACGCAGTATTTT

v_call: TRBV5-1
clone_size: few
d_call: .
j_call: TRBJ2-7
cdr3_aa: CASSTDREAYEQYF
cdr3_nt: TGCGCCAGCAGCACGGACCGGGAAGCCTACGAGCAGTACTTC

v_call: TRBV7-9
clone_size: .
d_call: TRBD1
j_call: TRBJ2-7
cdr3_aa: CASSLAVRTGGLGSYEQHF
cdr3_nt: TGTGCCAGCAGCTTAGCGGTGAGAACAGGGGGACTGGGGTCTTACGAGCAGCACTTC

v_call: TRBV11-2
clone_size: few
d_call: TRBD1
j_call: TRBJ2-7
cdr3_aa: CASSLGGGQGYEQYF
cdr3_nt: TGTGCCAGCAGCTTAGGTGGCGGACAGGGCTACGAGCAGTACTTC

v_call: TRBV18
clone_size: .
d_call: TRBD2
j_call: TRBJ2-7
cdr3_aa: CASSPSREVSYEQYF
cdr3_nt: TGTGCCAGCTCACCATCGCGGGAGGTCTCCTACGAGCAGTACTTC

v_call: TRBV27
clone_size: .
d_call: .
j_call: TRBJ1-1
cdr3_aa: CASSLSSIPEVGTEAFF
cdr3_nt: TGTGCCAGCAGTTTATCGAGTATACCGGAGGTTGGCACTGAAGCTTTCTTT

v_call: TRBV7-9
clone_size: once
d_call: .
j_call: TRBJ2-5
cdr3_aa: CASSLDTPRGETQYF
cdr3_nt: TGTGCCAGCAGCTTAGATACCCCCCGAGGGGAGACCCAGTACTTC

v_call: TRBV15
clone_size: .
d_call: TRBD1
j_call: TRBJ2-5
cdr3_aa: CATSRGGTGGEKTQYF
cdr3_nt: TGTGCCACCAGCAGAGGGGGGACAGGGGGCGAAAAGACCCAGTACTTC

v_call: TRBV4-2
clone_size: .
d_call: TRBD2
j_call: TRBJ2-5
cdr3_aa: CASSQAGGQETQYF
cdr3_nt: TGTGCCAGCAGCCAAGCGGGAGGGCAAGAGACCCAGTACTTC